At least ten counts were recorded for the clone carrying this T cell receptor (beta chain). Read coverage stops 3 residues before the CDR3 terminus; the germline J gene supplies the remainder. CDR1 MDHEN and CDR2 SYDVKM come from the germline V gene. This CDR3 spans 18 amino acids. Germline trimming cut 5 bases from V and 1 base from J; bases unmatched to any gene: 16. The data derive from a study of T cell clonality in common variable immunodeficiency. This table comes from immunoSEQ multiplex PCR, and its TCRdb copy is limited to in-frame clones, with some not included. The sample contains about 35,000 clones, none of them singletons.

The source is a person aged 18-69 years in good health. The gene calls are TRBV28 and TRBJ2-7; TRBD1 matches at 8 bases. The material sequenced was peripheral blood mononuclear cells. The covered CDR3 bases are TGTGCCAGCAGTGTTACTGGGACAGGTGGGGGAATTTCCTACGAG. It encodes CASSVTGTGGGISYE. The full-length CDR3 reads as CASSVTGTGGGISYEQYF.